This is a list of T cell receptor beta chains from one sample in a study of tumor-infiltrating lymphocytes in localized non-small cell lung cancer. Libraries were prepared by immunoSEQ multiplex PCR; TCRdb keeps only in-frame clonotypes and omits some of them. The sample has about 23,000 clones; around two thirds are singletons. Sequenced sample: lung tumor tissue. The receptors shown here come from a human donor with non-small cell lung cancer. Both conserved end residues are part of each CDR3.

CDR3 protein	V gene	J gene
CAISEQTPNQPQHF	TRBV10-3	TRBJ1-5
CANLQGPLGSPLHF	TRBV2	TRBJ1-6
CAISERMTSGGAKDTQYF	TRBV10-3	TRBJ2-3
CASSESKGWGYTF	TRBV10-2	TRBJ1-2
CASSPQGTRNTIYF	TRBV25-1	TRBJ1-3
CASSLDHTGELFF	TRBV5-1	TRBJ2-2
CASRRSGGVYEQYF	TRBV25-1	TRBJ2-7
CANGNPSTDTQYF	TRBV10-3	TRBJ2-3
CASSPLQGTGELFF	TRBV18	TRBJ2-2
CSVGSGGEVGTEAFF	TRBV29-1	TRBJ1-1
CASGWGTGADF	TRBV12-5	TRBJ2-7
CASKKGTEAFF	TRBV6-6	TRBJ1-1
CASSLVSGTGIEQYF	TRBV5-1	TRBJ2-7
CASSQTQTGYYGYTF	TRBV4-1	TRBJ1-2
CASSLVNRPNSPLHF	TRBV7-9	TRBJ1-6
CASRKTGTRVFEQFF	TRBV6-6	TRBJ2-1
CASSFSGGYQPQHF	TRBV7-8	TRBJ1-5
CASSYRPIMNTEAFF	TRBV2	TRBJ1-1
CASSQDSLFGNTIYF	TRBV7-2	TRBJ1-3
CASRYGLGYGYTF	TRBV25-1	TRBJ1-2
CASSLTGSRSYEQYF	TRBV7-9	TRBJ2-7
CASSLGQINMNTEAFF	TRBV18	TRBJ1-1
CASSWGDRGGDEQFF	TRBV5-1	TRBJ2-1
CAPIRDPGNTIYF	TRBV10-3	TRBJ1-3
CSGGERGNTEAFF	TRBV29-1	TRBJ1-1
CASSAGAGGTGELFF	TRBV5-1	TRBJ2-2
CASSYGWGGAYEQYF	TRBV6-6	TRBJ2-7
CASSLAGGRTQYF	TRBV11-2	TRBJ2-3
CASSVGGGDQETQYF	TRBV6-4	TRBJ2-5
CAWALAGGKREQYF	TRBV30	TRBJ2-7
CASSQDGATGGTDTQYF	TRBV4-3	TRBJ2-3
CASSQELGQGADTQYF	TRBV4-3	TRBJ2-3
CASSLDREYSSGANVLTF	TRBV5-1	TRBJ2-6
CASSPRDRGLSPLHF	TRBV2	TRBJ1-6
CASRREQRGGEQYF	TRBV6-5	TRBJ2-7
CASSPQGAYTDTQYF	TRBV18	TRBJ2-3
CASSPDRVGLGTEAFF	TRBV7-2	TRBJ1-1
CASKARDRGPLGYTF	TRBV27	TRBJ1-2
CSVYWTGADEKLFF	TRBV29-1	TRBJ1-4
CASSLSGGNTEAFF	TRBV5-4	TRBJ1-1
CAWSVLAGAPTNYGYTF	TRBV30	TRBJ1-2
CASSQNTGETEAFF	TRBV7-9	TRBJ1-1
CASSLGRELFF	TRBV28	TRBJ2-2
CASSIVGGKGSNQPQHF	TRBV19	TRBJ1-5
CASSLGGPPGYTF	TRBV5-6	TRBJ1-2
CAISEDRVSGYTF	TRBV10-3	TRBJ1-2
CASRPHGGPGELFF	TRBV19	TRBJ2-2
CASGFLREAFF	TRBV12-5	TRBJ1-1
CAWSPLGVSNYGYTF	TRBV30	TRBJ1-2
CSVRQGVEEKLFF	TRBV29-1	TRBJ1-4
CAWREIYGYTF	TRBV30	TRBJ1-2
CASSLEGWNTEAFF	TRBV5-1	TRBJ1-1
CASSIGTGSYEQYF	TRBV19	TRBJ2-7
CASSPGTVFHEQFF	TRBV7-3	TRBJ2-1
CASRTGAQAFF	TRBV11-2	TRBJ1-1
CATSRDTAFGYTF	TRBV15	TRBJ1-2
CASSPRTDSGSGNTIYF	TRBV5-4	TRBJ1-3
CAWSVRGVEQFF	TRBV30	TRBJ2-1
CASSPQSNQPQHF	TRBV5-1	TRBJ1-5
CASSEGVAGAPPDEQYF	TRBV2	TRBJ2-7